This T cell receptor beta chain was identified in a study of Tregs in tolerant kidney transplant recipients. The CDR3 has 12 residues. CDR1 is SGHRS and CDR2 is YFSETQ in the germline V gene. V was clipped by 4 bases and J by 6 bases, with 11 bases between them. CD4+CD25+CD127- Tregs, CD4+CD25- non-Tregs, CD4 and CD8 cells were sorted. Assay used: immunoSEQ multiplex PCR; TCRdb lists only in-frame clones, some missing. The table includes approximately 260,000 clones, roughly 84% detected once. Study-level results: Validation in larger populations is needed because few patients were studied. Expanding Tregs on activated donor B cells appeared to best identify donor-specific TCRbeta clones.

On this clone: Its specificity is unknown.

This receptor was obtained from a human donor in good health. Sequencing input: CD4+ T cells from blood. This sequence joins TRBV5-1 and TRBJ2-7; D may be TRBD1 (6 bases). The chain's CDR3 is CASSRTGPEQYF. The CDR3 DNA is TGCGCCAGCAGCCGCACAGGGCCCGAGCAGTACTTC.